These 27 T cell receptor beta chains were all obtained from the same sample, sequenced in a study of cytomegalovirus exposure and HLA in healthy donors. TCRdb's copy holds only in-frame clones and misses some; the assay was immunoSEQ multiplex PCR. The sample carries some 270,000 clones, 80% to 90% recorded once. Sequencing was done on a sample of PBMCs. Receptors originate from a woman younger than 35 in good health and CMV-seronegative.

The chain employs TRBV27 and TRBJ1-6, with a possible D match to TRBD1 (6 bases). The germline V and J ends were trimmed by 2 bases and 6 bases, with 14 bases remaining between them. Germline V gives CDR1 MNHEY, CDR2 SMNVEV (reference sequence). The CDR3 spans 16 residues. CDR3 loop: CASSLTDSVSNSPLHF. CDR3 sequence (DNA): TGTGCCAGCAGTTTAACGGACAGTGTATCTAATTCACCCCTCCACTTT.

The V and J genes are TRBV27 and TRBJ2-2; D unclear. V gave up 6 bases and J gave up 3 bases, with 17 bases separating them. Germline CDR1 and CDR2: MNHEY and SMNVEV (reference sequence). This CDR3 has 16 residues. CDR3 amino acids: CASSSTGKVHTGELFF. Here the CDR3 DNA reads TGTGCCAGCAGCTCCACGGGTAAAGTTCACACCGGGGAGCTGTTTTTT.

The chain uses TRBV6-5 and TRBJ2-7; 11 bases match TRBD1. CDR1 and CDR2 from the germline V gene are MNHEY and SVGAGI. The ends lost 10 bases at V and 2 bases at J; junction bases unmatched: 7. CDR3 size: 14 residues. CDR3 region: CATAPGQGAYEQYF. The CDR3 DNA follows: TGTGCCACCGCACCGGGACAGGGGGCCTACGAGCAGTACTTC.

The chain links TRBV6-1 to TRBJ1-6; weak D call: TRBD1 (5 bases). CDR1 and CDR2 (germline): MNHNS, SASEGT. The CDR3 spans 18 residues. Trimming took 4 bases from V and 11 from J, leaving 27 bases between them. CDR3 sequence: CASSARALGRGYPPPLHF. The CDR3 region has the DNA TGTGCCAGCAGTGCAAGGGCCCTGGGGCGGGGGTACCCTCCACCCCTCCACTTT.

The chain couples TRBV6-1 to TRBJ1-2, with D perhaps matching TRBD1 (5 bases). The germline V gene encodes CDR1 MNHNS and CDR2 SASEGT. The CDR3 covers 13 residues. Trimming removed 2 bases from V and 8 bases from J, with 12 bases in between. CDR3 coding DNA: TGTGCCAGCAGTGAATTGGGGGGGATAGGCTACACCTTC. Translating it yields CASSELGGIGYTF.

The chain uses TRBV30 and TRBJ2-2; 8 positions match TRBD2. CDR1 is GTSNPN and CDR2 is SVGIG in the germline V gene (reference sequence). The CDR3 sequence is 16 residues long. Unmatched junction bases numbered 10, after V lost 2 bases and J lost 5 bases. The CDR3 DNA is TGTGCCTGGAGTCTCCGAGCGGGAGTAGGGACCGGGGAGCTGTTTTTT. Translation gives CAWSLRAGVGTGELFF.

The table lists this clone with a few counts. CDR3: CASSPGQGAYEQYF. The CDR3 coding sequence is TGTGCCAGCAGCCCGGGACAGGGGGCGTACGAGCAGTACTTC. This rearrangement joins TRBV7-6 to TRBJ2-7, with 12 nucleotides matching TRBD1. Per germline, CDR1 SGHVS and CDR2 FNYEAQ. The CDR3 spans 14 residues. Trimming at V came to 5 bases and at J to 4 bases, leaving 3 bases not matched to a gene.

This chain links TRBV12-5 with TRBJ1-1; D not resolved. In germline, CDR1 is LGHNT, CDR2 FRNRAP. The length of the CDR3 is 15 residues. V shed 0 bases and J shed 1 base, with 9 bases lying between them. The DNA for the CDR3 is TGTGCTAGTGGTTTGGTATACGCCGGGAACACTGAAGCTTTCTTT. Translated, it gives CASGLVYAGNTEAFF.

The chain employs TRBV7-9 and TRBJ2-7; 8 bases match TRBD1. Trimming at V came to 3 bases and at J to 4 bases, leaving 5 bases not matched to a gene. There are 14 residues in the CDR3. The germline CDR1 and CDR2 sequences are SEHNR and FQNEAQ (reference sequence). The CDR3 reads CASSLGQDLYEQYF. The CDR3 DNA reads TGTGCCAGCAGCTTGGGACAGGATCTGTACGAGCAGTACTTC.

The genes are TRBV10-3 and TRBJ1-1, with D possibly TRBD1 on 6 matching bases. Germline V CDR1 and CDR2: ENHRY, SYGVKD. V was cut by 5 bases and J by 0 bases, with 13 bases left in between. The CDR3 covers 15 residues. The CDR3 loop reads CAISRWTVLNTEAFF. In DNA form, the CDR3 reads TGTGCCATCAGTCGATGGACAGTCTTGAACACTGAAGCTTTCTTT.

J is TRBJ1-2 and V is TRBV4-3; D gene uncertain. The CDR3 is 15 residues long. Germline CDR1 is LGHNA and CDR2 is YSLEER. Trimming removed 0 bases at V and 6 bases at J, with 14 bases between. CDR3 sequence (DNA): TGCGCCAGCAGCCAAGAGGCGGAGGTTCTGCATGGCTACACCTTC. Translation: CASSQEAEVLHGYTF.

This chain uses TRBV7-3 with TRBJ2-7, with D possibly TRBD1 on 6 matching bases. CDR1 and CDR2 from the germline V gene are SGHTA and FQGTGA. Trimming removed 2 bases at V and 4 bases at J, with 6 bases between. This CDR3 region has 12 residues. The CDR3 sequence is CASSLQGYEQYF. The CDR3 nucleotides read TGTGCCAGCAGCTTACAGGGGTACGAGCAGTACTTC.

The gene calls are TRBV11-2 and TRBJ2-3; the D gene is possibly TRBD2 (5 bases). Between the trimmed V and J ends, which lost 4 bases and 5 bases, there was a span of 19 bases. The CDR3 has 16 residues. Germline assignment: CDR1 SGHAT and CDR2 FQNNGV. The CDR3 loop reads CASSSNFGPAGDTQYF. CDR3 DNA: TGTGCCAGCAGCTCAAATTTTGGCCCGGCGGGAGATACGCAGTATTTT.

The chain is built from TRBV30 and TRBJ2-1, with a weak D call TRBD2 (6 bases). This CDR3 has 14 residues. Deletions cut 1 base from V and 3 bases from J, with 10 bases between. Looked up from germline, CDR1 is GTSNPN and CDR2 is SVGIG (reference sequence). The CDR3 sequence is CAWSALADYNEQFF. CDR3 nucleotides: TGTGCCTGGAGTGCACTAGCAGACTACAATGAGCAGTTCTTC.

The V call is TRBV30, the J call TRBJ2-3; 11 bases agree with TRBD2. The trim removed 5 bases at V and 5 bases at J, leaving 6 bases unmatched. Germline CDR1 GTSNPN, CDR2 SVGIG (reference sequence). This CDR3 comprises 14 residues. The CDR3 bases are TGTGCCTGGTCGCTACTAGCGGGGGTAGATACGCAGTATTTT. Translated, it gives CAWSLLAGVDTQYF.

The rearrangement uses TRBV6-5 and TRBJ1-6, with 8 bases matching TRBD1. The CDR3 extends over 14 amino acids. V trimming: 6 bases; J trimming: 8 bases; junction bases outside the gene matches: 6. From germline, CDR1 is MNHEY and CDR2 SVGAGI. In nucleotides, the CDR3 is TGTGCCAGCAGACCCGGACAGGGATATTCACCCCTCCACTTT. Protein sequence: CASRPGQGYSPLHF.

The CDR3 sequence: CASSFEGFSTGDLSGYTF. In DNA form, the CDR3 reads TGTGCCAGCAGTTTTGAAGGGTTTTCGACGGGGGATCTCTCTGGCTACACCTTC. The chain has TRBV27 and TRBJ1-2; maybe TRBD1 (5 bases). V shed 3 bases and J shed 7 bases, with 27 bases lying between them. Germline V CDR1 and CDR2: MNHEY, SMNVEV (reference sequence). The CDR3 is made up of 18 amino acids.

This chain joins TRBV19 and TRBJ1-1; D unclear. This CDR3 spans 12 amino acids. V lost 4 bases and J lost 8, with 11 bases in between. CDR1 and CDR2 from the germline V gene are LNHDA and SQIVND (reference sequence). CDR3 residues: CASSTSPTEAFF. The DNA for the CDR3 is TGTGCCAGTAGTACTTCACCGACAGAAGCTTTCTTT. Full variable domain (missing parts from reference TRBV19 and TRBJ1-1): DGGITQSPKYLFRKEGQNVTLSCEQNLNHDAMYWYRQDPGQGLRLIYYSQIVNDFQKGDIAEGYSVSREKKESFPLTVTSAQKNPTAFYLCASSTSPTEAFFGQGTRLTVV.

This chain joins TRBV2 and TRBJ1-1; D is perhaps TRBD1 (5 bases). The germline CDR1 and CDR2 sequences are SNHLY and FYNNEI. Deletions cut 0 bases from V and 0 bases from J, with 8 bases between. There are 15 residues in the CDR3. The CDR3 here is CASSEAGEVNTEAFF. The CDR3 nucleotides read TGTGCCAGCAGTGAAGCAGGGGAGGTGAACACTGAAGCTTTCTTT.

V gene TRBV5-1 combines with J gene TRBJ2-5; 8 bases line up with TRBD2. In germline, CDR1 is SGHRS, CDR2 YFSETQ. This CDR3 is 15 amino acids long. The J segment lost 5 bases and the V segment lost 0 bases, leaving 6 bases of the junction unmatched. CDR3: CASSLGGLVQETQYF. The CDR3 nucleotides read TGCGCCAGCAGCTTGGGGGGACTAGTACAGGAGACCCAGTACTTC.

The chain uses TRBV30 and TRBJ2-3, with D maybe TRBD2 (7 bases). The CDR3 has 12 residues. The V end lost 6 bases, the J end lost 8 bases, and 15 bases lay between the germline ends. Germline V gene sequence: CDR1 GTSNPN, CDR2 SVGIG (reference sequence). The CDR3 loop is CACGGGAGTQYF. The CDR3 region has the DNA TGTGCCTGCGGAGGGGGGGCTGGTACGCAGTATTTT.

The genes are TRBV19 and TRBJ1-3, with D perhaps TRBD1 (6 bases). Germline V gene data show CDR1 as LNHDA and CDR2 as SQIVND (reference sequence). The germline V and J ends were trimmed by 5 bases and 0 bases, with 20 bases remaining between them. The CDR3 has 18 amino acids. The CDR3 protein is CASSLFSGEYISGNTIYF. The CDR3 DNA is TGTGCCAGTAGTCTTTTTTCAGGGGAGTACATCTCTGGAAACACCATATATTTT.

The chain is built from TRBV14 and TRBJ2-1; TRBD2 matches at 11 bases. Trimming took 8 bases from V and 7 from J; bases not matched to a gene: 13. The CDR3 has 16 residues. The germline CDR1 and CDR2 sequences are SGHDN and FVKESK. DNA for the CDR3: TGTGCCAGCTCCCGTCTAGCGGGAGGATTGAGGAATGAGCAGTTCTTC. This gives the protein CASSRLAGGLRNEQFF.

DNA of the CDR3: TGTGCCAGCAGCCTCCAGGGTCACTACGAGCAGTACTTC. The encoded protein is CASSLQGHYEQYF. The chain joins TRBV11-3 to TRBJ2-7; the D gene is possibly TRBD1 (5 bases). Looked up from germline, CDR1 is SGHNT and CDR2 is YENEEA. Trimming took off 5 bases at V and 3 bases at J, with 11 bases between the two ends. The CDR3 has 13 amino acids. The full variable domain, with the rest looked up from reference TRBV11-3 and TRBJ2-7, is EAGVVQSPRYKIIEKKQPVAFWCNPISGHNTLYWYLQNLGQGPELLIRYENEEAVDDSQLPKDRFSAERLKGVDSTLKIQPAELGDSAVYLCASSLQGHYEQYFGPGTRLTVT.

The rearrangement links TRBV7-7 to TRBJ2-2, with 9 bases aligning to TRBD1. This CDR3 region has 13 residues. V gave up 6 bases and J gave up 4 bases; unmatched junction bases: 0. The V gene's germline CDR1 is SSHAT and CDR2 FNYEAQ (reference sequence). CDR3: CASRTGGTGELFF. DNA of the CDR3: TGTGCCAGCAGGACAGGGGGCACCGGGGAGCTGTTTTTT.

The gene calls are TRBV20-1 and TRBJ1-4; 7 nucleotides align to TRBD1. The V gene end was trimmed by 2 bases and the J gene end by 11 bases; junction bases not matched to a gene: 2. CDR1 is DFQATT and CDR2 is SNEGSKA in the germline V gene (reference sequence). This CDR3 has 11 amino acids. The CDR3 DNA reads TGCAGTGCTAGACTACAGGGGAAACTGTTTTTT. Translating gives CSARLQGKLFF.

The gene calls are TRBV13 and TRBJ1-1, with D unclear. CDR3 length equals 17 residues. Germline V lookup: CDR1 PRHDT, CDR2 FYEKMQ (reference sequence). V gave up 3 bases and J gave up 0 bases, with 17 bases separating them. The CDR3 reads CASSFVRRRYMNTEAFF. The CDR3 DNA sequence: TGTGCCAGCAGCTTTGTTAGACGGAGGTATATGAACACTGAAGCTTTCTTT.